These 4 T cell receptor beta chains share one sample of origin, sequenced in a study of radiotherapy plus CTLA-4 blockade in lung cancer. Sequencing used immunoSEQ multiplex PCR; TCRdb keeps in-frame clones, though not all of them. The table shows around 71,000 clones, with more than 70% occurring only once. The source was peripheral blood, collected from a patient treated with radiotherapy plus ipilimumab. These receptors were collected from a human donor with non-small cell lung cancer whose response to radiotherapy plus ipilimumab could not be evaluated. Some clones in this sample may be carry-over from other donors' samples.

The V gene is TRBV6-5, the J gene TRBJ1-2; TRBD1 might be the D (6 bases). Germline assignment: CDR1 MNHEY and CDR2 SVGAGI. Trimming took 3 bases from V and 4 from J, leaving 12 bases between them. The CDR3 has 14 residues. This chain's CDR3 is CASSYGAGAYGYTF. CDR3 sequence (DNA): TGTGCCAGCAGTTATGGGGCAGGGGCCTATGGCTACACCTTC.

The chain couples TRBV20-1 to TRBJ2-5; the D is unclear. Germline V gene data show CDR1 as DFQATT and CDR2 as SNEGSKA (reference sequence). Trimming cost V 3 bases and J 3 bases, with 5 bases left between them. CDR3 size: 11 residues. DNA of the CDR3: TGCAGTGCTAGGTACAAAGAGACCCAGTACTTC. Residues: CSARYKETQYF.

This chain joins TRBV7-9 and TRBJ1-1; D is ambiguous. The CDR3 has 13 residues. Between the trimmed V and J ends, which lost 4 bases and 0 bases, there was a span of 6 bases. Germline assignment: CDR1 SEHNR and CDR2 FQNEAQ (reference sequence). Here the CDR3 reads CASSSTVNTEAFF. The CDR3 DNA is TGTGCCAGCAGCTCGACTGTGAACACTGAAGCTTTCTTT.

This chain connects TRBV25-1 to TRBJ2-1; D may be TRBD2 (5 bases). This CDR3 spans 13 amino acids. Germline CDR1 is MGHDK and CDR2 is SYGVNS. Trimming cost V 6 bases and J 0 bases, with 6 bases left between them. The CDR3 DNA sequence: TGTGCCAGCAGCCGGGACTCCTACAATGAGCAGTTCTTC. This translates into CASSRDSYNEQFF.